This TCR beta chain came from a study of tumor-infiltrating lymphocytes in primary liver carcinoma. Total RNA and DNA came together from approximately 20-30 mg of bulk tissue without cell sorting. This clonotype was seen once. One junction end does not reproduce the germline sequence, and a read error may be involved. Germline loops: CDR1 SGHAT, CDR2 FQNNGV. The length of the CDR3 is 14 residues. Starting material of 400 to 600 ng total RNA yielded TCR beta cDNA via a constant-region primer. What produced the TCR beta libraries was three nested multiplex PCR rounds using slightly modified ARM-PCR. Both of the initial two PCR rounds ran for around 10 cycles and employed TRBV1-TRBV30 forward primers alongside a C-beta reverse primer. MiXCR, run by TCRdb on the multiplex PCR reads, gives a single entry per CDR3 protein. The sample lists about 50,000 distinct CDR3 sequences, 70% to 80% occurring once.

Input material: liver tumor tissue from sampling region 5. Regarding subset: tumor region T5, tumor centre. The J gene is TRBJ1-4, the V gene TRBV11-2, with D possibly matching TRBD1 (6 bases). The sequence derives from a man aged 35 to 55 with primary liver carcinoma and hepatitis B virus infection. This chain's CDR3 is CASSLGQGSENLFF. The CDR3 region has the DNA TGTGCCAGTAGCTTAGGGCAGGGGTCTGAAAACCTGTTTTTT.